One sample yielded the 25 T cell receptor beta chains listed below, sequenced in a study of post-analysis software for immune sequencing data (dated by TCRdb to between 2014 and 2016). What the authors observed across the whole study: Significantly higher frequencies in patients than in controls were found for roughly 5 TRBV segments, including TRBV5-6, TRBV5-1 and TRBV20-1.

Preparation of the library involved PCR. The listed sequencing device is Illumina HiSeq 2500. To reduce PCR and sequencing biases, unique molecular identifiers were incorporated into the TCR beta cDNA libraries. In TCRdb, the public reads were trimmed at Q25 with fastp and aligned with MiXCR, with productive beta chains retained. Rows are unified per CDR3 protein, each entry keeping the most common DNA and genes. The sample data list 170,000 or so distinct CDR3 sequences, and approximately 30% of these were observed just once. The ten most abundant clones make up approximately 1.6% of the sample. What these receptors recognize is not known. The sample was blood. These receptors were collected from a girl under 18 with multiple sclerosis.

This clonotype was seen a few times. This rearrangement joins TRBV11-2 to TRBJ2-3; weak D call: TRBD2 (5 bases). This CDR3 has 13 residues. The V end was cut by 0 bases, the J end by 5 bases, with 6 bases between. Germline values: CDR1 SGHAT, CDR2 FQNNGV. CDR3 nucleotide sequence: TGTGCCAGCAGCTTAGAGGGAGTAGATACGCAGTATTTT. Protein product: CASSLEGVDTQYF.

This clonotype was seen only a few times. The chain links TRBV7-8 to TRBJ2-3, with a tentative D call TRBD2 (6 bases). With 3 bases removed from V and 6 bases from J, the gap between germline ends came to 13 bases. Germline V gene data show CDR1 as SGHVS and CDR2 as FQNEAQ. The CDR3 extends over 14 amino acids. DNA for the CDR3: TGTGCCAGCAGCTTCGTAAATAGCGGTGATACGCAGTATTTT. This gives the protein CASSFVNSGDTQYF.

This clonotype appeared a few times. Since a much larger clone is just one base distant, this may be a read error. The chain is built from TRBV28 and TRBJ1-2; D gene unclear. Looked up from germline, CDR1 is MDHEN and CDR2 is SYDVKM. V dropped 4 bases and J dropped 8 bases, with 17 bases sitting between them. This CDR3 is 14 amino acids long. CDR3 DNA sequence: TGTGCCAGCAGTTCAAACGGGAGGGCACGGGGCTACACCTTC. As protein: CASSSNGRARGYTF.

The gene calls are TRBV27 and TRBJ1-2; D ambiguous. Looked up from germline, CDR1 is MNHEY and CDR2 is SMNVEV (reference sequence). Trimming stripped 3 bases from V and 0 bases from J, with 14 bases between. The CDR3 is made up of 16 amino acids. The CDR3 DNA reads TGTGCCAGCAGTTTGGCCGGATTCCTACCTAACTATGGCTACACCTTC. It yields the protein CASSLAGFLPNYGYTF.

Comment on this clonotype: It may be a read error: a sequence one base away is much more abundant. The chain is built from TRBV7-7 and TRBJ2-7; 8 bases align to TRBD2. The germline gives CDR1 SSHAT, CDR2 FNYEAQ (reference sequence). J lost 7 bases, V lost 2 bases, and 10 bases had no gene match. The CDR3 length is 15 residues. The CDR3 region has the DNA TGTGCCAGCAGCTTAAGCGGGAGCGCCTACAATGAGCAGTACTTC. Residues: CASSLSGSAYNEQYF.

Regarding this clonotype: A much bigger clone sits one base away, suggesting this may be a read error. The chain joins TRBV9 to TRBJ2-7; 12 bases are shared with TRBD2. Trimming cost V 3 bases and J 7 bases; bases outside gene matches: 8. CDR3 size: 15 residues. Germline CDR1 is SGDLS and CDR2 is YYNGEE. CDR3 loop: CASSAGLAGYNEQYF. The CDR3 bases are TGTGCCAGCAGCGCGGGACTAGCGGGCTACAATGAGCAGTACTTC.

This clonotype has just a few counts. The CDR3 is CASSLSLAGGYTEQYF. The CDR3, as DNA: TGTGCCAGCAGTTTATCGCTAGCGGGCGGGTACACAGAGCAGTACTTC. The chain is built from TRBV27 and TRBJ2-5; 8 bases are shared with TRBD2. The trim removed 0 bases at V and 11 bases at J, leaving 14 bases unmatched. The CDR3 totals 16 residues. In germline, CDR1 is MNHEY, CDR2 SMNVEV (reference sequence).

This clonotype was picked up many times. The genes are TRBV20-1 and TRBJ2-1; D gene unclear. Trimming pared 3 bases from V and 8 bases from J, leaving 14 bases between. Germline V gives CDR1 DFQATT, CDR2 SNEGSKA (reference sequence). CDR3 length equals 13 residues. DNA of the CDR3: TGCAGTGCTAGCGATCCCCGGGCCTATGAGCAGTTCTTC. This gives the protein CSASDPRAYEQFF.

This chain joins TRBV28 and TRBJ2-1, with 8 bases identical to TRBD1. The V gene's germline CDR1 is MDHEN and CDR2 SYDVKM. The J segment lost 15 bases and the V segment lost 7 bases, leaving 11 bases of the junction unmatched. This CDR3 has 12 amino acids. This CDR3 reads CASTGQGWTPFF. For the CDR3, the DNA is TGTGCCAGCACTGGACAGGGCTGGACGCCGTTCTTC.

As for this clonotype: It may be a read error: a sequence one base away is much more abundant. The CDR3 sequence: CASSQGVAGEETQFF. CDR3 DNA: TGTGCCAGCAGCCAAGGCGTAGCGGGAGAAGAGACCCAGTTCTTC. The genes are TRBV3-1 and TRBJ2-1, with TRBD2 identical over 9 bases. CDR3 length equals 15 residues. Germline V gene lookup returns CDR1 LGHDT and CDR2 YNNKEL (reference sequence). V dropped 1 base and J dropped 13; count of bases not matched to a gene: 11.

This clonotype was recorded at least ten times. The chain is built from TRBV9 and TRBJ2-1; either TRBD1 or TRBD2 may supply D (5 bases each). The CDR3 is 14 amino acids. CDR1 and CDR2 (germline): SGDLS, YYNGEE. The V end was cut by 4 bases, the J end by 8 bases, with 16 bases between. CDR3 sequence reads: CASSPYGTMDEQFF. CDR3 DNA sequence: TGTGCCAGCAGCCCATATGGGACGATGGATGAGCAGTTCTTC.

This clonotype was found many times. V is TRBV28 and J is TRBJ2-7; D remains unclear. Trimming shortened V by 6 bases and J by 2 bases, and 5 bases separated the two germline ends. The CDR3 is 11 amino acids. Germline lookup yields CDR1 MDHEN and CDR2 SYDVKM. For the CDR3, the DNA is TGTGCCAGCAGCCTTACCTACGAGCAGTACTTC. Translated, it gives CASSLTYEQYF.

On this clonotype itself: Compared with germline, one end of the junction differs, possibly owing to a read error. This chain connects TRBV6-5 to TRBJ1-1; weak D call: TRBD1 (5 bases). CDR3 size: 15 residues. In germline, CDR1 is MNHEY, CDR2 SVGAGI. CDR3 sequence: CASSYRGLRNTKAFF. Here the CDR3 DNA reads TGTGCCAGCAGTTACAGGGGCCTTAGGAACACTAAAGCTTTCTTT.

The chain combines TRBV21-1 with TRBJ1-2. TRBV21-1 is described as a pseudogene. The CDR3 loop spans 14 amino acids. The CDR3 region is CASSKSYANYGYTF. The CDR3 DNA sequence: TGTGCCAGCAGCAAGAGTTATGCTAACTATGGCTACACCTTC.

This clonotype appeared many times. V and J are TRBV7-2 and TRBJ2-1; 14 nucleotides line up with TRBD2. Germline V gene sequence: CDR1 SGHTA, CDR2 FQGNSA. Losses at the gene ends were 4 bases for V and 5 bases for J; bases not matched to a gene: 1. This CDR3 has 15 residues. Here the CDR3 reads CASSWGLAGDNEQFF. Written as DNA, the CDR3 is TGTGCCAGCAGCTGGGGACTAGCGGGGGACAATGAGCAGTTCTTC.

CDR3 nucleotides: TGCGCCAGCAGCCTAGGACTAGCGGGAGAGGTAGAGACCCAGTACTTC. Residues: CASSLGLAGEVETQYF. This sequence joins TRBV5-1 and TRBJ2-5, with TRBD2 identical over 13 bases. Germline assignment: CDR1 SGHRS and CDR2 YFSETQ. V lost 4 bases to trimming and J lost 4 bases; unmatched junction nucleotides: 7. The CDR3 consists of 16 residues.

This clonotype showed up many times. CDR3 sequence: CASSLKRGDTDTQYF. The CDR3 DNA reads as TGTGCCAGCAGCTTAAAGAGGGGGGACACAGATACGCAGTATTTT. V gene TRBV7-9 combines with J gene TRBJ2-3; D possibly matches TRBD1 or TRBD2 (6 bases each). Trimming cost V 2 bases and J 2 bases, with 11 bases left between them. Germline values: CDR1 SEHNR, CDR2 FQNEAQ (reference sequence). CDR3 length equals 15 residues.

The chain uses TRBV2 and TRBJ2-2; no clear D. The CDR3 is 14 amino acids. Per germline, CDR1 SNHLY and CDR2 FYNNEI. Trimming left V 1 base short and J 0 bases short, with 3 bases between. The CDR3 sequence: CASSEDSNTGELFF. The CDR3 region has the DNA TGTGCCAGCAGTGAAGATTCGAACACCGGGGAGCTGTTTTTT.

The chain carries TRBV12-3 or TRBV12-4 and TRBJ2-5; 8 nucleotides line up with TRBD2. Trimming at V came to 10 bases and at J to 4 bases, leaving 11 bases not matched to a gene. This CDR3 is built from 14 residues. CDR3 in DNA: TGTGCCAACAGCCAGGGACTAGTCCCAGAGACCCAGTACTTC. It specifies CANSQGLVPETQYF.

In regard to this clonotype: A much more abundant neighbour one base away suggests this may be a read error. The chain employs TRBV4-1 and TRBJ2-3; 7 positions agree with TRBD1. The CDR3 has 17 amino acids. Per germline, CDR1 MGHRA and CDR2 YSYEKL. CDR3 nucleotide sequence: TGCGCCGGCAGCCAAGACGGCCCACAGGGGTATCCAGATACGCAGTATTTT. The encoded protein is CAGSQDGPQGYPDTQYF.

The chain is built from TRBV2 and TRBJ2-1, with 8 positions matching TRBD1. J was trimmed by 0 bases and V by 4 bases; bases with no gene match: 2. Germline CDR1 and CDR2: SNHLY and FYNNEI. CDR3 length equals 15 residues. As DNA, the CDR3 is TGTGCCAGCAGTGTAACAGGGGGCTCCTACAATGAGCAGTTCTTC. The encoded protein is CASSVTGGSYNEQFF.

This chain joins TRBV6-1 and TRBJ1-2, with D possibly matching TRBD1 (6 bases). V was cut by 0 bases and J by 8 bases, with 7 bases left in between. Germline values: CDR1 MNHNS, CDR2 SASEGT. This CDR3 has 12 amino acids. The CDR3 DNA reads TGTGCCAGCAGTGAAGCGGACAGCGGCTACACCTTC. This encodes CASSEADSGYTF.

With regard to this clonotype: A much larger clone is a single base away; this may be a read error. This CDR3 reads CASSLGNSPPHF. The CDR3 bases are TGTGCCAGCAGTCTGGGGAATTCACCCCCCCACTTT. The gene calls are TRBV12-3 or TRBV12-4 and TRBJ1-6; D is uncertain. CDR3 length: 12 amino acids.

The table lists this clonotype with a few counts. This chain links TRBV7-2 with TRBJ2-5; a weak D match, TRBD1 (6 bases). This CDR3 contains 16 residues. V was pared by 5 bases and J by 2 bases, with 18 bases between. Germline V gene lookup returns CDR1 SGHTA and CDR2 FQGNSA. Written as DNA, the CDR3 is TGTGCCAGCAGCGAATCGGGACACTGGGAGCAAGAGACCCAGTACTTC. This codes for CASSESGHWEQETQYF.

J is TRBJ1-2 and V is TRBV12-3 or TRBV12-4; the D gene is possibly TRBD1 (5 bases). V was cut by 6 bases and J by 8 bases, with 16 bases left in between. The CDR3 runs 13 residues. DNA of the CDR3: TGTGCCAGCAGCTACGGACAACTCACGGGCTACACCTTC. Translating it yields CASSYGQLTGYTF.